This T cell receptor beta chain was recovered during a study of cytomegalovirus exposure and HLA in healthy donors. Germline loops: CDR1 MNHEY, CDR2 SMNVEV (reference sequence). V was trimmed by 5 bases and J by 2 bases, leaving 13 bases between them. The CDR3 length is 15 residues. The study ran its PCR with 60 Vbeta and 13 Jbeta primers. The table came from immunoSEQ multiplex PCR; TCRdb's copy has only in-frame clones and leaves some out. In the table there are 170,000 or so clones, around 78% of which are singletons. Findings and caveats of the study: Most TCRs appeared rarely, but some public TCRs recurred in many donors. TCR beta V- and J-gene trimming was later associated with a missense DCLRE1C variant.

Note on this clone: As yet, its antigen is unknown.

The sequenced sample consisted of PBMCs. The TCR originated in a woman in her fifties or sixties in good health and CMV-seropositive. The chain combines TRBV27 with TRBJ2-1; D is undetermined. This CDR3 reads CASSPRVATYNEQFF. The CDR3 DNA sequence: TGTGCCAGCAGTCCCCGCGTAGCAACCTACAATGAGCAGTTCTTC.